Only a few counts were recorded for the clone carrying this T cell receptor (beta chain). TCRdb fed the 5' RACE reads into MiXCR, producing one record per CDR3 protein. The sample holds 60,000 to 75,000 distinct CDR3 sequences, about a sixth seen once. The CDR3 covers 13 residues. CDR1 SGHAT and CDR2 FQDESV come from the germline V gene (reference sequence). The junction had 0 bases not matched to a gene; V was cut back by 2 bases and J by 4 bases. This sample was taken from a study of HIV-infected patients and healthy controls. This TCR derives from a human donor in good health. The sample taken for sequencing was CD4+ T cells from blood. The rearrangement links TRBV11-1 to TRBJ2-3, with 7 nucleotides matching TRBD2. The DNA for the CDR3 is TGTGCCAGCAGCTTACGGGGGGCAGATACGCAGTATTTT. Its protein is CASSLRGADTQYF.